The 5 T cell receptor beta chains in this list originate from one sample, sequenced in a study of cytomegalovirus exposure and HLA in healthy donors. PCR was performed using 60 Vbeta and 13 Jbeta primers. TCRdb's copy holds only in-frame clones and misses some; the assay was immunoSEQ multiplex PCR. This table lists just under 90,000 clones. The sequenced material came from PBMCs. These receptors all come from a girl under 18 in good health and CMV-seropositive.

The rearrangement uses TRBV27 and TRBJ1-5; D uncertain. Germline V gives CDR1 MNHEY, CDR2 SMNVEV (reference sequence). The V and J ends lost 5 bases and 2 bases respectively, with 13 bases between them. The CDR3 runs to 15 residues. The CDR3 DNA sequence: TGTGCCAGCAGTGTGGCGGCGGTTGGCAATCAGCCCCAGCATTTT. It is translated as CASSVAAVGNQPQHF.

The chain combines TRBV5-4 with TRBJ2-3, with a weak D call TRBD2 (6 bases). The CDR3 sequence is 17 residues long. Germline CDR1 reads SGHNT; CDR2 reads YYREEE (reference sequence). The germline V and J ends were trimmed by 5 bases and 5 bases, with 24 bases remaining between them. The CDR3 DNA sequence: TGTGCCAGCAGAACTAGAGCGGGTTCGGGGGATTTAGATACGCAGTATTTT. Amino acids: CASRTRAGSGDLDTQYF.

This chain connects TRBV5-1 to TRBJ2-3; no firm D call. Germline lookup yields CDR1 SGHRS and CDR2 YFSETQ. V dropped 4 bases and J dropped 5 bases, with 11 bases sitting between them. The CDR3 loop spans 13 amino acids. In nucleotides, the CDR3 is TGCGCCAGCAGCAAGGAGTTTGGAGATACGCAGTATTTT. Translation: CASSKEFGDTQYF.

DNA for the CDR3: TGTGCCAGCAGTCCGTGGACAGGGAACAATGAGCAGTTCTTC. Translated, it gives CASSPWTGNNEQFF. V is TRBV27 and J is TRBJ2-1; 8 bases align to TRBD1. Germline V gene data show CDR1 as MNHEY and CDR2 as SMNVEV (reference sequence). V lost 5 bases to trimming and J lost 5 bases; unmatched junction nucleotides: 5. The CDR3 consists of 14 residues.

As for this clone: One end of the junction fails to match germline, which may point to a read error. J is TRBJ2-7 and V is TRBV18; 9 bases line up with TRBD1. This CDR3 is built from 15 residues. CDR1 and CDR2 from the germline V gene are KGHSH and LQKENI. The CDR3 reads CASPPRDRVTYEQYF. The CDR3 DNA reads TGTGCCAGCCCACCCCGGGACAGGGTAACCTACGAGCAGTACTTC.